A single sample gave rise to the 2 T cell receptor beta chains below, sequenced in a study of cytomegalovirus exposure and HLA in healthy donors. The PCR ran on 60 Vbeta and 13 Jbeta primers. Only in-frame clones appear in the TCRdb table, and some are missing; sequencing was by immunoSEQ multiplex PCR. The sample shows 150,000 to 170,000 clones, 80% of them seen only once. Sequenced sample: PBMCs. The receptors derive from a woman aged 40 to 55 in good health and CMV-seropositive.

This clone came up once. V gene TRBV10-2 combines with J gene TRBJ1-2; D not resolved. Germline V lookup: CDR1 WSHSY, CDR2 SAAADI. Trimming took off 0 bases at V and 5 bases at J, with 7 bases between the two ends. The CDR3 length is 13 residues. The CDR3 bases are TGCGCCAGCAGTGAGTCGAGCGCTTATGGCTACACCTTC. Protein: CASSESSAYGYTF.

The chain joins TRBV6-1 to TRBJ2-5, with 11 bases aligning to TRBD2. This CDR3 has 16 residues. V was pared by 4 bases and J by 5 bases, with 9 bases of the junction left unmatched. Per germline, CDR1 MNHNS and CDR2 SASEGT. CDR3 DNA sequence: TGTGCCAGCAGTGTAATTAGCGGGAGGGCCCGTGAGACCCAGTACTTC. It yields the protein CASSVISGRARETQYF.